Only a few counts were recorded for the clone carrying this TCR beta chain. A sample-barcoded 5' primer and a J-beta primer mix were used in a second PCR of roughly 7 to 11 cycles. TCRdb processed the 5' RACE reads anew with MiXCR; each CDR3 protein has one entry. This table has about 1,400,000 distinct CDR3 sequences, roughly 59% appearing once. The V end was cut by 0 bases, the J end by 1 base, with 10 bases between. Looked up from germline, CDR1 is SGHRS and CDR2 is YFSETQ. The CDR3 is 15 amino acids. The data belong to a study of blood T cells in healthy people across ages. Specimen: blood. J is TRBJ2-5 and V is TRBV5-1; D ambiguous. The sequence derives from a man aged 18-30 years in good health. CDR3 coding DNA: TGCGCCAGCAGCTTGGCAGGCAGTCCCCAAGAGACCCAGTACTTC. Protein: CASSLAGSPQETQYF.